This T cell receptor (beta chain) came from a study of shared clonotypes between healthy human individuals. Study as a whole: Donors, aged 18 to 49, were a couple of women and a few men.

The repertoire was sequenced with immunoSEQ multiplex PCR; TCRdb's copy has only in-frame clones and lacks some. The sample yields around 550,000 clones, 90% to 96% seen once. Both subsets, CD45RA+ naive and CD45RA-negative memory, were split from the CD4+ cells. Sequencing input: naive CD4+ T cells sorted from blood. The subset is: CD45RA+ positively selected. The clonotype was recovered from a woman aged 25 to 39 in good health.

CDR3 sequence reads: CASSLIGDPNTGELFF. In DNA, the CDR3 is TGTGCCAGCAGTTTAATAGGGGACCCGAACACCGGGGAGCTGTTTTTT. The chain couples TRBV28 to TRBJ2-2, with D possibly called TRBD1 or TRBD2 (5 bases each). The CDR3 consists of 16 residues. CDR1 and CDR2 from the germline V gene are MDHEN and SYDVKM. Trimming stripped 2 bases from V and 0 bases from J, with 10 bases between. Full variable domain (remainder filled in from reference TRBV28 and TRBJ2-2): DVKVTQSSRYLVKRTGEKVFLECVQDMDHENMFWYRQDPGLGLRLIYFSYDVKMKEKGDIPEGYSVSREKKERFSLILESASTNQTSMYLCASSLIGDPNTGELFFGEGSRLTVL.